This T cell receptor beta chain was recorded in a study of regulatory T cells in long-lasting Graves disease. Study-level findings and limits: With some 2,500 shared public clonotypes, persistent patients exceeded new patients, who shared over 950.

Through Arm-PCR of CDR3 regions and iRepertoire HTBI primers, TCR beta libraries were built. TCRdb reanalysed the multiplex PCR reads using MiXCR and keeps one entry per CDR3 protein. The profile shows 400,000 to 500,000 distinct CDR3 sequences, around a fifth of them singletons. Trimming cost V 5 bases and J 0 bases, with 20 bases left between them. From germline, CDR1 is MNHEY and CDR2 SMNVEV (reference sequence). The CDR3 is 18 residues long. As to time point: persistent/refractory GD, antithyroid drugs over 5 years with positive TRAb. The authors made the TCR library using RNA they extracted from PBMCs. American Thyroid Association guidelines were used to diagnose Graves' disease. Those enrolled as patients came out of an endocrinology department in Xi'an, China. EDTA tubes collected approximately 10 milliliters of peripheral blood. Concerning this clonotype: Its antigen is undetermined.

This TCR derives from a female donor with Graves disease. The chain couples TRBV27 to TRBJ1-5; no clear D. The sequencing used peripheral blood mononuclear cells (PBMCs), collected when the disease was refractory, from a patient treated with antithyroid drugs. The CDR3 region is CASSPNGRLGYSNQPQHF. The DNA for the CDR3 is TGTGCCAGCAGTCCCAATGGTCGTTTAGGTTATAGCAATCAGCCCCAGCATTTT.